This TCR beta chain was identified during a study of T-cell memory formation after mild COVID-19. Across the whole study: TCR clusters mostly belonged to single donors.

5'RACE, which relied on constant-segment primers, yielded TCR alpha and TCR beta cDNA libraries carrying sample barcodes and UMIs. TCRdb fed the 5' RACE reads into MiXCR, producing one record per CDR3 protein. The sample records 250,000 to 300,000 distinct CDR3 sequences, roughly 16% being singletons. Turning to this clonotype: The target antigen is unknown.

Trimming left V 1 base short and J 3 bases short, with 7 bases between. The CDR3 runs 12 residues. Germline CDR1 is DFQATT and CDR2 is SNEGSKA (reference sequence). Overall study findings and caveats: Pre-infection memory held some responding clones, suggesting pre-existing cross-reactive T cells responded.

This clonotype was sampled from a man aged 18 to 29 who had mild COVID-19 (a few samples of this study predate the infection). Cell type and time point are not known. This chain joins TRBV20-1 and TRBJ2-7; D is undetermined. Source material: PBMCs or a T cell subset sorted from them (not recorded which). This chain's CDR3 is CSARGRRYEQYF. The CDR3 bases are TGCAGTGCTAGAGGACGCCGCTACGAGCAGTACTTC.